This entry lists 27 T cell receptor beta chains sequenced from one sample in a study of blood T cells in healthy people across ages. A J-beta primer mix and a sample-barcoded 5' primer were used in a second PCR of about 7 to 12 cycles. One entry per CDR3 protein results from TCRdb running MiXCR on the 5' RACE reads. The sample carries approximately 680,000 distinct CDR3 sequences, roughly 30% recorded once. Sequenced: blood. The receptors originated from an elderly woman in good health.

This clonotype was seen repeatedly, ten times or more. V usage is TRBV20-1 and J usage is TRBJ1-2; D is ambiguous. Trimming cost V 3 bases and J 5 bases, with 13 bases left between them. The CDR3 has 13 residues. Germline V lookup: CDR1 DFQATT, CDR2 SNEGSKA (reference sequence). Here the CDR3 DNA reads TGCAGTGCTAGTCGGGGAGGCGCGTATGGCTACACCTTC. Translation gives CSASRGGAYGYTF.

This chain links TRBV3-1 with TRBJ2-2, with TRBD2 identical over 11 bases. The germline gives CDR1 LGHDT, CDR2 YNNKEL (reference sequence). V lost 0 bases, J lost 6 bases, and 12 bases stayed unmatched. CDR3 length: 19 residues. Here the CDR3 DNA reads TGTGCCAGCAGCCAAGAAGTCATAGCGGGGGGGCGGAGTCCCGGGGAGCTGTTTTTT. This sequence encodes CASSQEVIAGGRSPGELFF.

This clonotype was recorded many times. The CDR3 region is CASSHRGREYEQYF. The CDR3 DNA reads as TGTGCCAGCAGCCACCGGGGGAGAGAGTACGAGCAGTACTTC. This chain uses TRBV14 with TRBJ2-7; D might be TRBD2 (6 bases). CDR1 SGHDN and CDR2 FVKESK come from the germline V gene. There are 14 residues in the CDR3. V was cut by 3 bases and J by 4 bases, with 13 bases left in between.

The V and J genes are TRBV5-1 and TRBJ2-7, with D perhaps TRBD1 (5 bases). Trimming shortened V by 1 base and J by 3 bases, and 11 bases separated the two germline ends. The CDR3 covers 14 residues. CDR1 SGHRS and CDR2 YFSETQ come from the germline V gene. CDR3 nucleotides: TGCGCCAGCAGCTTGCTGGGGCCGAACTACGAGCAGTACTTC. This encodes CASSLLGPNYEQYF.

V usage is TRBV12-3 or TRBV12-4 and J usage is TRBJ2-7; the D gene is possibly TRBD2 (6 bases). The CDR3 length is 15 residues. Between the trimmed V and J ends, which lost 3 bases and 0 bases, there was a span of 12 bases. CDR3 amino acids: CASSLGLSYSYEQYF. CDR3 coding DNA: TGTGCCAGCAGTTTGGGACTTTCATACTCCTACGAGCAGTACTTC.

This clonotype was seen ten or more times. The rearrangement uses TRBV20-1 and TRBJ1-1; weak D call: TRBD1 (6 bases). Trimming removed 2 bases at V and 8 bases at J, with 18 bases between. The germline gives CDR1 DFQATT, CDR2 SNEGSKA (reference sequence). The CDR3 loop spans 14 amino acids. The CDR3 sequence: CSARRLRGNEEAFF. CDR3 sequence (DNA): TGCAGTGCTAGAAGACTCAGGGGAAATGAGGAAGCTTTCTTT.

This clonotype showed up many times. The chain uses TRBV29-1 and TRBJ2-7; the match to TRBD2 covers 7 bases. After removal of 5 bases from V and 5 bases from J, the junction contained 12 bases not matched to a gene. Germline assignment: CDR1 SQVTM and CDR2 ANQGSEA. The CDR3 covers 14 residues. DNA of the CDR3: TGCAGCGTTCATGGACGTCCGGGGGGTGACGAGCAGTACTTC. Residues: CSVHGRPGGDEQYF.

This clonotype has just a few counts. The CDR3 nucleotides read TGTGCCAGCAGCTCCCCTCAGGGGAGCTCCTATAATTCACCCCTCCACTTT. Residues: CASSSPQGSSYNSPLHF. V and J are TRBV6-6 and TRBJ1-6; D might be TRBD1 (6 bases). V lost 6 bases to trimming and J lost 0 bases, with 15 bases between them. This CDR3 region has 17 residues. Germline CDR1 reads MNHNY; CDR2 reads SVGAGI (reference sequence).

DNA of the CDR3: TGTGCCAGCAGTCAAATTCGCTCTGGGGCCAACGTCCTGACTTTC. This sequence encodes CASSQIRSGANVLTF. This rearrangement joins TRBV2 to TRBJ2-6, with D unclear. The CDR3 contains 15 residues. CDR1 and CDR2 (germline): SNHLY, FYNNEI. The V end was cut by 5 bases, the J end by 0 bases, with 8 bases between.

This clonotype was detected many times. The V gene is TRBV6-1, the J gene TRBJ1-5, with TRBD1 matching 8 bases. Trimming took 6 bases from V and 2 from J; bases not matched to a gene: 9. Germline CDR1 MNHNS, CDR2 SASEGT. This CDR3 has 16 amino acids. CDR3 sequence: CASRAGQGSGNQPQHF. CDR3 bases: TGTGCCAGCAGAGCTGGACAGGGTTCCGGCAATCAGCCCCAGCATTTT.

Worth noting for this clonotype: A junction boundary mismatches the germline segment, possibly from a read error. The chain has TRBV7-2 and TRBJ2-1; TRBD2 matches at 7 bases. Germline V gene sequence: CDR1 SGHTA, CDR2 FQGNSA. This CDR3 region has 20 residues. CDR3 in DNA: TGTGCCGGCAGCTTACCCCGTAGGGTTGTGACTAGCCAGATGCACAATGAGCAGTTCTTC. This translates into CAGSLPRRVVTSQMHNEQFF.

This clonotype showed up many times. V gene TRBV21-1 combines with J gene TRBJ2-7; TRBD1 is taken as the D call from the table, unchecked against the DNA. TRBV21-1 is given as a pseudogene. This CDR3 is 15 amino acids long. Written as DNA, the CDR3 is TGTGCCAGCAGCAAAGGAGGGACAGGGAGCTACGAGCAGTACTTC. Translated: CASSKGGTGSYEQYF.

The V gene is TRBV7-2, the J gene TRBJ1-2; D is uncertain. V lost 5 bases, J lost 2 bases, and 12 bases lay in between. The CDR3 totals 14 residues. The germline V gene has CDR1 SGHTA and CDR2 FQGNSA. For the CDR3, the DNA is TGTGCCAGCAGCACTCGGACCGCGAACTATGGCTACACCTTC. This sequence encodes CASSTRTANYGYTF.

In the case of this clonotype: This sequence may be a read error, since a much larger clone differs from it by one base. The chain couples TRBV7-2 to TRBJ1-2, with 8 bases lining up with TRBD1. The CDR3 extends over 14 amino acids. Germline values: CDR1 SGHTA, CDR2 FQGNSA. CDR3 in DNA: TGTGCCGGCAGCCAGGACAGGGCCAACTATGGCTACACCTTC. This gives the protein CAGSQDRANYGYTF.

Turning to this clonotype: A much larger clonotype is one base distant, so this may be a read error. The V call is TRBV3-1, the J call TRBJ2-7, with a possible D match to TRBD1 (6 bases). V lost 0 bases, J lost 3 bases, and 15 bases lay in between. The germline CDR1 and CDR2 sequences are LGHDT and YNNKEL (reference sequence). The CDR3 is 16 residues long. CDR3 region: CASSQECRRGIYEQYF. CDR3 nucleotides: TGTGCCAGCAGCCAAGAATGTCGCAGGGGCATCTACGAGCAGTACTTC.

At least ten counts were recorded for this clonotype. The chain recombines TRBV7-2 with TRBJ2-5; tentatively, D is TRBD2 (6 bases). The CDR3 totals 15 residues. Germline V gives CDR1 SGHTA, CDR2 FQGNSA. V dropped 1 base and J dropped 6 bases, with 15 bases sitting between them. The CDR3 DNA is TGTGCCAGCAGCTTAGACGGCGGGGTGGGAAAGACCCAGTACTTC. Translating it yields CASSLDGGVGKTQYF. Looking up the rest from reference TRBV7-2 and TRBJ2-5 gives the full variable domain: GAGVSQSPSNKVTEKGKDVELRCDPISGHTALYWYRQSLGQGLEFLIYFQGNSAPDKSGLPSDRFSAERTGGSVSTLTIQRTQQEDSAVYLCASSLDGGVGKTQYFGPGTRLLVL.

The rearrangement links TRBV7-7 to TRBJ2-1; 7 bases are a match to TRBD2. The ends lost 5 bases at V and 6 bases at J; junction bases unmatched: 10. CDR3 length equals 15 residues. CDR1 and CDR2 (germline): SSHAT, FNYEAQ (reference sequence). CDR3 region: CASSPLGGRRNEQFF. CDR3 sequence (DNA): TGTGCCAGCAGCCCCTTGGGGGGGAGACGCAATGAGCAGTTCTTC.

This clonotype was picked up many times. The CDR3 here is CASSLRDRGWGGTQYF. The DNA of the CDR3 is TGTGCCAGCAGTTTAAGGGATAGGGGGTGGGGGGGGACCCAGTACTTC. V and J are TRBV12-3 or TRBV12-4 and TRBJ2-5; D possibly corresponds to TRBD2 (7 bases). The CDR3 has 16 amino acids. Trimming cost V 2 bases and J 7 bases, with 20 bases left between them.

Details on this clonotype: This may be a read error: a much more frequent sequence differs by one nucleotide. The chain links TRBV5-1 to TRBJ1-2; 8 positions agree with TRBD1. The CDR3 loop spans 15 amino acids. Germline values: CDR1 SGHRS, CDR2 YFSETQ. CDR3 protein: CAGSPGQGRDYGYTF. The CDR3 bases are TGCGCCGGCAGCCCCGGACAGGGAAGGGACTATGGCTACACCTTC.

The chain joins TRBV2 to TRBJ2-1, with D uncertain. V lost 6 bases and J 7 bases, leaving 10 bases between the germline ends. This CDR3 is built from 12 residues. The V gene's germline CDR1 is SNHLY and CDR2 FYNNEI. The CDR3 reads CASRSLVNEQFF. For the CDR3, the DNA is TGTGCCAGCAGATCCTTAGTAAATGAGCAGTTCTTC.

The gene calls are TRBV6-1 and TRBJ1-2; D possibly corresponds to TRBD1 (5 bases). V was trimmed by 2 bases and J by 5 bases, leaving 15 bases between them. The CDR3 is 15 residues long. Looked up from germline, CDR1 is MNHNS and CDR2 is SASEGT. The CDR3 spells CASSEHRGRNYGYTF. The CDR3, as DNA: TGTGCCAGCAGTGAACACCGGGGACGGAATTATGGCTACACCTTC.

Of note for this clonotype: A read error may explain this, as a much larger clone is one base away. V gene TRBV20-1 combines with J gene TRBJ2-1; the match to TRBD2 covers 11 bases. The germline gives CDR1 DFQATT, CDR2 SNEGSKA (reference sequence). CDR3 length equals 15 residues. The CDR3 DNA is TGCAGTGCCCATCCGACTAGCGGGGCCTACAATGAGCAGGTCTTC. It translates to CSAHPTSGAYNEQVF.

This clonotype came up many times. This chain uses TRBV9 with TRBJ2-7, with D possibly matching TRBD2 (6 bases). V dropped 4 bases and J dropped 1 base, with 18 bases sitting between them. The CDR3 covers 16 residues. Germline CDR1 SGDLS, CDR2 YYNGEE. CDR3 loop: CASSLGDFGGSYEQYF. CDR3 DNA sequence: TGTGCCAGCAGCCTGGGGGACTTTGGGGGTTCCTACGAGCAGTACTTC.

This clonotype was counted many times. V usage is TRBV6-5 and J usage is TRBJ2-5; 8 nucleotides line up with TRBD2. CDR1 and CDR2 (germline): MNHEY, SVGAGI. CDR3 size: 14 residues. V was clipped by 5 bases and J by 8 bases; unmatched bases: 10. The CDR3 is CASSTSGPGGTQYF. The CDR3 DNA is TGTGCCAGCAGTACTAGCGGTCCGGGGGGAACCCAGTACTTC.

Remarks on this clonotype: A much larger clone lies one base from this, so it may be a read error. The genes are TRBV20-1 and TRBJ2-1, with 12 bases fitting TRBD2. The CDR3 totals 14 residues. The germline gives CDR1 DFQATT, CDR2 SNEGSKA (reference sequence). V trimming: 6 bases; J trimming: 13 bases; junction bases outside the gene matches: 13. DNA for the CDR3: TGCAGTGCAACGACTAGCGGGGGAGGAGAGACCCAGTTCTTC. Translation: CSATTSGGGETQFF.

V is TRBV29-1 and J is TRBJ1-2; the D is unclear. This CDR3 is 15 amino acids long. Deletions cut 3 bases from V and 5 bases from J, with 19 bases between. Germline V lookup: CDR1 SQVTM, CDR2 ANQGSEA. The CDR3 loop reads CSVDDPGKGEYGYTF. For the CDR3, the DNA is TGCAGCGTTGACGACCCCGGGAAGGGTGAATATGGCTACACCTTC.

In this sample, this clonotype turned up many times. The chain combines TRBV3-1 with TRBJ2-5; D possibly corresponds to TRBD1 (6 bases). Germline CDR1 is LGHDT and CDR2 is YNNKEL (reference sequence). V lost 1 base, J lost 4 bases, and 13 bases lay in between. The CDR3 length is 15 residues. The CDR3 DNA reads TGTGCCAGCAGCCAAGGGCACAGGGTCCGAGAGACCCAGTACTTC. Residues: CASSQGHRVRETQYF.